Presented here are 17 T cell receptor beta chains from one specimen sequenced in a study of T cell responses to AZD1222 COVID-19 vaccine. Clones were read by immunoSEQ multiplex PCR, and TCRdb kept only the in-frame ones, dropping some. The sample has roughly 130,000 clones, 88% seen once; the top ten hold 18%. This specimen consisted of peripheral blood, obtained on day 0 of MenACWY control vaccination. These receptors came from an adult in good health.

This clone was seen just once. CDR3 in DNA: TGTGCCAGTAGCCCGGGACAGGCGTCTGAAAAACTGTTTTTT. It codes for CASSPGQASEKLFF. J is TRBJ1-4 and V is TRBV19, with 8 bases aligning to TRBD1. Germline CDR1 and CDR2: LNHDA and SQIVND (reference sequence). J was trimmed by 7 bases and V by 6 bases; bases with no gene match: 7. The length of the CDR3 is 14 residues.

The chain links TRBV29-1 to TRBJ1-2, with D hard to call. The CDR3 has 13 residues. The germline CDR1 and CDR2 sequences are SQVTM and ANQGSEA. The V end was cut by 4 bases, the J end by 6 bases, with 15 bases between. CDR3 residues: CSVAETSLNGYTF. The CDR3, as DNA: TGCAGCGTTGCAGAGACCAGTCTAAATGGCTACACCTTC. The full variable domain, rest sourced from reference TRBV29-1 and TRBJ1-2, is SAVISQKPSRDICQRGTSLTIQCQVDSQVTMMFWYRQQPGQSLTLIATANQGSEATYESGFVIDKFPISRPNLTFSTLTVSNMSPEDSSIYLCSVAETSLNGYTFGSGTRLTVV.

The rearrangement links TRBV24-1 to TRBJ2-3; D tentatively fits TRBD1 or TRBD2 (5 bases each). The V end lost 2 bases, the J end lost 4 bases, and 18 bases lay between the germline ends. CDR1 KGHDR and CDR2 SFDVKD come from the germline V gene. The CDR3 is 17 residues long. In DNA, the CDR3 is TGTGCCACCAGTGATTACACCCGGGACCCACAACCAGATACGCAGTATTTT. This translates into CATSDYTRDPQPDTQYF.

This chain uses TRBV11-2 with TRBJ2-1, with 9 bases identical to TRBD1. The junction had 4 bases not matched to a gene; V was cut back by 3 bases and J by 4 bases. Per germline, CDR1 SGHAT and CDR2 FQNNGV. The CDR3 covers 15 residues. CDR3 region: CASSFRGQGYNEQFF. Here the CDR3 DNA reads TGTGCCAGCAGCTTCCGGGGACAGGGTTACAATGAGCAGTTCTTC.

The chain couples TRBV5-4 to TRBJ2-7; D might be TRBD2 (5 bases). Germline V lookup: CDR1 SGHNT, CDR2 YYREEE (reference sequence). V gave up 4 bases and J gave up 2 bases, with 10 bases separating them. The CDR3 has 13 residues. The CDR3 reads CASSEGPPYEQYF. The CDR3 DNA follows: TGTGCCAGCAGCGAGGGCCCCCCCTACGAGCAGTACTTC.

The V call is TRBV2, the J call TRBJ2-2; 9 bases map to TRBD2. The CDR3 totals 15 residues. From germline, CDR1 is SNHLY and CDR2 FYNNEI. Trimming cost V 6 bases and J 3 bases; bases outside gene matches: 5. The CDR3 loop is CASSGTSRHTGELFF. The CDR3 DNA follows: TGTGCCAGCAGCGGGACTAGCAGACACACCGGGGAGCTGTTTTTT. The variable domain in full, with the rest retrieved from reference TRBV2 and TRBJ2-2, is EPEVTQTPSHQVTQMGQEVILRCVPISNHLYFYWYRQILGQKVEFLVSFYNNEISEKSEIFDDQFSVERPDGSNFTLKIRSTKLEDSAMYFCASSGTSRHTGELFFGEGSRLTVL.

This chain uses TRBV5-1 with TRBJ2-7; D possibly uses TRBD1 or TRBD2 (5 bases each). The CDR3 is made up of 16 amino acids. The ends were cut back, 4 bases at V and 0 bases at J, with 17 bases in the middle. CDR1 and CDR2 (germline): SGHRS, YFSETQ. The CDR3 DNA follows: TGCGCCAGCAGCCCGGAGGCAGGGCCCAGCTCCTACGAGCAGTACTTC. Translating gives CASSPEAGPSSYEQYF.

The chain is built from TRBV5-1 and TRBJ1-4; 7 nucleotides align to TRBD1. Losses at the gene ends were 1 base for V and 8 bases for J; bases not matched to a gene: 5. Germline V CDR1 and CDR2: SGHRS, YFSETQ. The CDR3 is 14 residues long. CDR3 protein: CASSLTGEGEKLFF. Written as DNA, the CDR3 is TGCGCCAGCAGCTTGACAGGGGAAGGGGAAAAACTGTTTTTT.

The table lists this clone with a few counts. The chain joins TRBV7-9 to TRBJ2-7; 7 bases align to TRBD1. Germline V gene sequence: CDR1 SEHNR, CDR2 FQNEAQ (reference sequence). This CDR3 is 16 amino acids long. The V and J ends lost 6 bases and 3 bases, in that order; junction bases with no gene match: 14. The CDR3 loop reads CASSYSLTGTYYEQYF. The DNA of the CDR3 is TGTGCCAGCAGTTATTCCTTGACAGGGACCTACTACGAGCAGTACTTC.

This clone turned up a few times. The CDR3 protein is CASSPDPYEQYF. In DNA, the CDR3 is TGTGCCAGCAGTCCCGACCCCTACGAGCAGTACTTC. The V and J genes are TRBV28 and TRBJ2-7; unclear D gene. Germline values: CDR1 MDHEN, CDR2 SYDVKM. CDR3 length: 12 amino acids. Between the trimmed V and J ends, which lost 5 bases and 2 bases, there was a span of 7 bases.

The chain combines TRBV21-1 with TRBJ1-6; the listed D gene, TRBD1, was not tested against the DNA. TRBV21-1 represents a pseudogene. This CDR3 contains 15 residues. The CDR3, as DNA: TGTGCCAGCAGCAAAAGAGGGGACAGAAATTCACCCCTCCACTTT. Its protein product is CASSKRGDRNSPLHF.

V gene TRBV2 combines with J gene TRBJ2-7; 9 bases line up with TRBD2. The CDR3 contains 15 residues. Germline values: CDR1 SNHLY, CDR2 FYNNEI. The ends lost 2 bases at V and 3 bases at J; junction bases unmatched: 5. The CDR3 nucleotides read TGTGCCAGCAGTGAAAGGTTAGCGGGAGACTACGAGCAGTACTTC. It specifies CASSERLAGDYEQYF.

The chain links TRBV7-8 to TRBJ2-1; D possibly corresponds to TRBD2 (5 bases). This CDR3 is built from 15 residues. V lost 4 bases, J lost 6 bases, and 16 bases lay in between. CDR1 is SGHVS, CDR2 FQNEAQ, per germline. CDR3 sequence reads: CASSYLSEPSNEQFF. CDR3 DNA: TGTGCCAGCAGCTACCTTAGCGAGCCAAGCAATGAGCAGTTCTTC.

The chain carries TRBV5-1 and TRBJ1-3; a weak D match, TRBD1 (6 bases). This CDR3 is built from 16 residues. Germline CDR1 is SGHRS and CDR2 is YFSETQ. V was pared by 0 bases and J by 2 bases, with 12 bases between. The CDR3 DNA sequence: TGCGCCAGCAGCTTGGATTTGGCAGGGGCTGGAAACACCATATATTTT. This codes for CASSLDLAGAGNTIYF.

The CDR3 nucleotides are TGTGCCACCAGTGATTCTCCCCACCGCCTAGCGGGAGTAGGAGAGACCCAGTACTTC. It codes for CATSDSPHRLAGVGETQYF. V is TRBV24-1 and J is TRBJ2-5; 10 positions match TRBD2. After removal of 2 bases from V and 4 bases from J, the junction contained 15 bases not matched to a gene. There are 19 residues in the CDR3. Per germline, CDR1 KGHDR and CDR2 SFDVKD.

The chain employs TRBV30 and TRBJ2-1; TRBD2 aligns across 10 bases. The junction had 10 bases not matched to a gene; V was cut back by 4 bases and J by 7 bases. The length of the CDR3 is 15 residues. Germline V gene lookup returns CDR1 GTSNPN and CDR2 SVGIG (reference sequence). The DNA of the CDR3 is TGTGCCTGGAACCCCGGGGCTAGCGGGAGTAATGAGCAGTTCTTC. This sequence encodes CAWNPGASGSNEQFF.

The chain couples TRBV7-2 to TRBJ1-1; D unclear. V lost 1 base to trimming and J lost 0 bases, with 9 bases between them. The germline V gene encodes CDR1 SGHTA and CDR2 FQGNSA. This CDR3 has 15 residues. CDR3 bases: TGTGCCAGCAGCTTAGTTCTAGGGATGAACACTGAAGCTTTCTTT. Its protein product is CASSLVLGMNTEAFF.